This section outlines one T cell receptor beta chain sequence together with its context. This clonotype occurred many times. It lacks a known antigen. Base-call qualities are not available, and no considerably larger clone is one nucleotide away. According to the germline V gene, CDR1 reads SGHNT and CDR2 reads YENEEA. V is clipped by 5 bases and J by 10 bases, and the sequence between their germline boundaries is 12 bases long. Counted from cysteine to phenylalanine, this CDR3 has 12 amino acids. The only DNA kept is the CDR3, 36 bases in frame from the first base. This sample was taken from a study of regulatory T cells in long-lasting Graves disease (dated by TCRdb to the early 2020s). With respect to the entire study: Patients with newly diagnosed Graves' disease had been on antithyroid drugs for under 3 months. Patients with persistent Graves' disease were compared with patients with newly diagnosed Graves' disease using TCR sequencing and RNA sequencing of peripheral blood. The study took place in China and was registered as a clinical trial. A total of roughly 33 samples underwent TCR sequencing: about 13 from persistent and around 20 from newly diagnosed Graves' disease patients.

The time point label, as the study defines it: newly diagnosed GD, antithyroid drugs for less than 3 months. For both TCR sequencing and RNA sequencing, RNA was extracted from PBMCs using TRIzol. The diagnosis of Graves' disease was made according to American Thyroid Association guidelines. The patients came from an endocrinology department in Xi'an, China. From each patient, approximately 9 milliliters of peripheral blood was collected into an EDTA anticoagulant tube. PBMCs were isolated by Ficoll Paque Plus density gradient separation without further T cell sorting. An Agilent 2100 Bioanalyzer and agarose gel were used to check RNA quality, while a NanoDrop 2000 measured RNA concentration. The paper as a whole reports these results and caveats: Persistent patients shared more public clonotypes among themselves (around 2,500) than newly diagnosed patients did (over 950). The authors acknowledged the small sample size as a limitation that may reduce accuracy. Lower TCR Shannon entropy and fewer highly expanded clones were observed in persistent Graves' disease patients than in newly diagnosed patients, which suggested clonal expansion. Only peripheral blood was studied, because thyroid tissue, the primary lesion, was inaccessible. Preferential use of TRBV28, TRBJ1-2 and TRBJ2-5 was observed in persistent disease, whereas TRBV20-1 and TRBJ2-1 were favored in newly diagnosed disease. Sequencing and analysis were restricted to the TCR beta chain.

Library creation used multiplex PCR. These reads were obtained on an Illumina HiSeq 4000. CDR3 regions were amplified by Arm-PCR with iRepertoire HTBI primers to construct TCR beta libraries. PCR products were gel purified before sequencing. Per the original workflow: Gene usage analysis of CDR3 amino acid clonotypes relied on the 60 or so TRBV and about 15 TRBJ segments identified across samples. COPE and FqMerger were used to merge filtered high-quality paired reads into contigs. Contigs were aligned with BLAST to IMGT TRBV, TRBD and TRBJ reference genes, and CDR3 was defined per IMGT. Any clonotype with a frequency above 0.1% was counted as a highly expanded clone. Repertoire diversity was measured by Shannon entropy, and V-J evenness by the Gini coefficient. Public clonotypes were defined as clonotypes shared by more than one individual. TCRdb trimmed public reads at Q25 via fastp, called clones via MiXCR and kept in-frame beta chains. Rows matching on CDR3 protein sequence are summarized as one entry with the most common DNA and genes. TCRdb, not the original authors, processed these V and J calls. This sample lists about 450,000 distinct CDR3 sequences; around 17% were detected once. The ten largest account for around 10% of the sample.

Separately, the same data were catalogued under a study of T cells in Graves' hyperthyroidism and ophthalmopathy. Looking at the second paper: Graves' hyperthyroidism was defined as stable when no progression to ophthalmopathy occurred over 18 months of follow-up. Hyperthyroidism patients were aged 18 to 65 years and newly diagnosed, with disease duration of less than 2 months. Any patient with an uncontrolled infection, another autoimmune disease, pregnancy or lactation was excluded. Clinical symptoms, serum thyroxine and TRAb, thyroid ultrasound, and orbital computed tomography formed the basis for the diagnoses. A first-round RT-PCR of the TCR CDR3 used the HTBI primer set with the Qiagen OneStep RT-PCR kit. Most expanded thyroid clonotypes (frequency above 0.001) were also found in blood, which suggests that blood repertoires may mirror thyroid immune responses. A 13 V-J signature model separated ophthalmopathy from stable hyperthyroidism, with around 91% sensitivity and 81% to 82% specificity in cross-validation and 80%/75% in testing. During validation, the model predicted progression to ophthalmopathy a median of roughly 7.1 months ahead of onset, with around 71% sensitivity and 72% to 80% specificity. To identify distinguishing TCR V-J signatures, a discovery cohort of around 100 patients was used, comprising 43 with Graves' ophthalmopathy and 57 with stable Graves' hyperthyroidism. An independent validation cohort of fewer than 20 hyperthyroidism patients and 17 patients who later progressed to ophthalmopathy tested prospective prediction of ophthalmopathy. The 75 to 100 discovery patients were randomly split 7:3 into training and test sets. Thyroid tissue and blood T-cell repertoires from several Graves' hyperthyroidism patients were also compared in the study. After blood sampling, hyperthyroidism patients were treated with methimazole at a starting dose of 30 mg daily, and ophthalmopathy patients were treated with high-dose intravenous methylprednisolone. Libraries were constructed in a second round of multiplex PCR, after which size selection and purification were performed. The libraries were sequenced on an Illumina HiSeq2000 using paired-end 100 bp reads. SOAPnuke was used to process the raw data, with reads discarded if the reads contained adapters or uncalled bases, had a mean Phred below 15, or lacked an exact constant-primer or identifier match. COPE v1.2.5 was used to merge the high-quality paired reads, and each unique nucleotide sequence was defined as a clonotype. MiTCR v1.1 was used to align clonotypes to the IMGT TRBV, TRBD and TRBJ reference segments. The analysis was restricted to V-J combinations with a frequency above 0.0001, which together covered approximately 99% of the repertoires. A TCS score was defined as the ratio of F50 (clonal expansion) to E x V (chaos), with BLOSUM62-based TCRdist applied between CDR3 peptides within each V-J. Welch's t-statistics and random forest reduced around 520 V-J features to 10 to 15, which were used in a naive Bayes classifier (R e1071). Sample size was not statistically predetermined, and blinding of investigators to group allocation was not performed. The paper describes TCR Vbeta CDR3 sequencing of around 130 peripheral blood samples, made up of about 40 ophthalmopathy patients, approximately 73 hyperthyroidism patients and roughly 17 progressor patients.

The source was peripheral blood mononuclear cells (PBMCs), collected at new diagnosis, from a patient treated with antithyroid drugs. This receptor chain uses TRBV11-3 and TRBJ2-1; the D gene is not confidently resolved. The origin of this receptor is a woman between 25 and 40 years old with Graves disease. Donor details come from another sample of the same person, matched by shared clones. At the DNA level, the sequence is TGTGCCAGCAGCCTCAACAGCAGGGAGCAGTTCTTC. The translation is CASSLNSREQFF.